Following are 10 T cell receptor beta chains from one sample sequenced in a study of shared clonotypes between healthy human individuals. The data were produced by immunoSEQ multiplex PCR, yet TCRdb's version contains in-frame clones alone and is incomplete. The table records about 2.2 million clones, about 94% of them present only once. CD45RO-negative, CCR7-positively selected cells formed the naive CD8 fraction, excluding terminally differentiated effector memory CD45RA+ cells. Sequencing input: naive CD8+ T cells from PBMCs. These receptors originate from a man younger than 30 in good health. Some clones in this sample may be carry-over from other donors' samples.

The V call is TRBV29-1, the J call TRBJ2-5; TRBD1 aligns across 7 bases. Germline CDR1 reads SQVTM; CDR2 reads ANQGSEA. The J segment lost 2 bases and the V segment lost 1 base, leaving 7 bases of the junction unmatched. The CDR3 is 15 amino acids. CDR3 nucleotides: TGCAGCGTTGAAGGTCGGACAGGATTTCAAGAGACCCAGTACTTC. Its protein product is CSVEGRTGFQETQYF.

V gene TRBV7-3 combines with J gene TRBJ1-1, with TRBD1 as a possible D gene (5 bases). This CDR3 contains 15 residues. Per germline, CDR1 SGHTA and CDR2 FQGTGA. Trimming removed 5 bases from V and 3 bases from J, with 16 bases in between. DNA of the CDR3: TGTGCCAGCAGCCCCTCTGTAGGGGCCCACACTGAAGCTTTCTTT. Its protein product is CASSPSVGAHTEAFF.

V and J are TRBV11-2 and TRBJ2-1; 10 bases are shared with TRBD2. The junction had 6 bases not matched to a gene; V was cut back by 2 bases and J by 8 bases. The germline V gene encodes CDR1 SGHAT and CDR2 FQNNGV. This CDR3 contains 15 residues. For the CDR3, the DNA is TGTGCCAGCAGCTTAATCCCTAGCGGGAGCCATGAGCAGTTCTTC. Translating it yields CASSLIPSGSHEQFF.

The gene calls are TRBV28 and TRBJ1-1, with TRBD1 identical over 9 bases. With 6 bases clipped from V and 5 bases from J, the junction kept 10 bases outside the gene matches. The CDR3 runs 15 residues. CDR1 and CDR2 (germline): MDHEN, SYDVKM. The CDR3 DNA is TGTGCCAGCAGGACCCCCGGGACAGGGAGAACTGAAGCTTTCTTT. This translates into CASRTPGTGRTEAFF.

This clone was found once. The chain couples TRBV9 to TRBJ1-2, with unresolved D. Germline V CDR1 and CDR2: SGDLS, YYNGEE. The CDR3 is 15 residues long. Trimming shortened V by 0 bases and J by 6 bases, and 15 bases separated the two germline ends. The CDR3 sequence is CASSVESAALNGYTF. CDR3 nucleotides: TGTGCCAGCAGCGTAGAAAGCGCCGCTTTGAATGGCTACACCTTC.

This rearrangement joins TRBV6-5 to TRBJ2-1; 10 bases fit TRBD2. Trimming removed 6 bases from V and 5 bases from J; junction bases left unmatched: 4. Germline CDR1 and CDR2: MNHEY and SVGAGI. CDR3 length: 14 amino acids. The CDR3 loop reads CASSLAGDNNEQFF. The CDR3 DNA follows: TGTGCCAGCAGCCTAGCGGGAGACAACAATGAGCAGTTCTTC.

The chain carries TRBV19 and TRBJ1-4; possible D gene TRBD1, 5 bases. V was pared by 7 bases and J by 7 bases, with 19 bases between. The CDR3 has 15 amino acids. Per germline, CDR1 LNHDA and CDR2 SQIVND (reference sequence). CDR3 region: CASTPGVRGGEKLFF. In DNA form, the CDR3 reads TGTGCCAGTACCCCGGGGGTCCGCGGCGGTGAAAAACTGTTTTTT.

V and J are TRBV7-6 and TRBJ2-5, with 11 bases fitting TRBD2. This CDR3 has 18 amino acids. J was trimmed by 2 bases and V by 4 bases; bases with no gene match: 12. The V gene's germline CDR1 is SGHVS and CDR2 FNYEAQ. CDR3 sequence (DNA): TGTGCCAGCAGCTCCCTACTAGCGGGAGTGGGGAGGCAAGAGACCCAGTACTTC. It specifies CASSSLLAGVGRQETQYF.

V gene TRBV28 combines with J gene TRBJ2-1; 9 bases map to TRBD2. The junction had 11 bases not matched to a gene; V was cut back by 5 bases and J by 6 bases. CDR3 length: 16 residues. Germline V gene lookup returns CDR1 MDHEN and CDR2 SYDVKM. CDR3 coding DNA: TGTGCCAGCAGTCCCTTAGCGGGAGAAGGCAGCAATGAGCAGTTCTTC. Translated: CASSPLAGEGSNEQFF.

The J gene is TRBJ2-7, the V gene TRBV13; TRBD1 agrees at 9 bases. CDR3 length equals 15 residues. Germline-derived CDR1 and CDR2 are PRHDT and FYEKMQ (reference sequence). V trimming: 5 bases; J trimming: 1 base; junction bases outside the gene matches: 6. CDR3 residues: CASSAAGTGSYEQYF. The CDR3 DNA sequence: TGTGCCAGCAGCGCCGCCGGGACAGGGTCCTACGAGCAGTACTTC. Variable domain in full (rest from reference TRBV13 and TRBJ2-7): AAGVIQSPRHLIKEKRETATLKCYPIPRHDTVYWYQQGPGQDPQFLISFYEKMQSDKGSIPDRFSAQQFSDYHSELNMSSLELGDSALYFCASSAAGTGSYEQYFGPGTRLTVT.